This T cell receptor (beta chain) was sequenced for a study of blood T cell repertoires in COVID-19. Study-wide background: Material from acute and convalescent COVID-19 was sourced from the United States, Italy and Spain. PBMCs, B-cell-depleted T cells, or T cells were the source of the cDNA or gDNA that made up the material.

The ends lost 4 bases at V and 3 bases at J; junction bases unmatched: 2. This CDR3 is built from 14 residues. Per germline, CDR1 LNHDA and CDR2 SQIVND (reference sequence). In the original processing: From reference gene primer amplification, estimates of nucleated cell counts were derived. TCRdb keeps only in-frame clones here, not all; method: immunoSEQ multiplex PCR. The V and J calls and clone size come from that table; D and trimming were worked out from the DNA. The table lists roughly 250,000 clones, more than 70% of them singletons. This clone was detected a few times. This sequence originates from a woman aged 45-60 years with acute or convalescent COVID-19. Sequenced material: peripheral blood. The chain joins TRBV19 to TRBJ1-4; TRBD1 aligns across 7 bases. The CDR3 DNA follows: TGTGCCAGTAGTAGCGGGACAGCTAATGAAAAACTGTTTTTT. Its translation: CASSSGTANEKLFF.